The TCR beta chain under discussion was sequenced for a study of blood T cell repertoires in COVID-19. Looking at the study overall: COVID-19 samples, acute and convalescent, were from the United States, Italy and Spain.

Germline CDR1 is LGHNA and CDR2 is YNFKEQ. This CDR3 is built from 15 residues. The V end lost 4 bases, the J end lost 4 bases, and 17 bases lay between the germline ends. Clones were sequenced by immunoSEQ multiplex PCR, and TCRdb holds only the in-frame ones, with some missing. The table lists about 39,000 clones, approximately 90% of them singletons. The J gene is TRBJ2-7, the V gene TRBV4-2; D possibly corresponds to TRBD2 (6 bases). This sequence originates from a man aged 45-65 years with active COVID-19. The sample comprised peripheral blood. The CDR3 sequence is CASSPRGSGTYEQYF. In nucleotides, the CDR3 is TGTGCCAGCAGCCCTCGTGGTAGCGGAACTTACGAGCAGTACTTC.